This T cell receptor (beta chain) was identified in a study of T cells in Graves' hyperthyroidism and ophthalmopathy (dated by TCRdb to between 2019 and 2020). Concerning the study at large: Peripheral blood was sampled at the time of initial diagnosis, prior to any treatment. TCR V-J signatures able to tell the groups apart were searched for in a discovery cohort of 90 to 100 patients, of whom under 45 had Graves' ophthalmopathy and around 56 had stable Graves' hyperthyroidism. Prospective prediction of ophthalmopathy was tested in an independent validation cohort consisting of under 20 hyperthyroidism patients and around 16 patients who later progressed to ophthalmopathy. For training and testing, the 100 or so patients in the discovery cohort were randomly divided in a 7:3 ratio. Thyroid tissue and blood T-cell repertoires from six Graves' hyperthyroidism patients were also compared in the study. After sampling, hyperthyroidism patients received methimazole starting at 30 mg daily, and ophthalmopathy patients received high-dose intravenous methylprednisolone. The paper describes TCR Vbeta CDR3 sequencing of about 140 peripheral blood samples, made up of approximately 40 ophthalmopathy patients, roughly 75 hyperthyroidism patients and about 17 progressor patients.

The TCR beta CDR3 regions were amplified from the RNA transcripts. The first round of RT-PCR for the TCR CDR3 was performed with the HTBI primer set and the Qiagen OneStep RT-PCR kit. The libraries were constructed in a second round of multiplex PCR and then size-selected and purified. Libraries were sequenced paired-end with 100 bp reads on an Illumina HiSeq2000. In the paper's pipeline: SOAPnuke was used to process the raw data, throwing out any read that contained adapters or uncalled bases, had a mean Phred below 15, or lacked an exact constant-primer or identifier match. High-quality paired reads were merged using COPE v1.2.5, and each unique nucleotide sequence was defined as a clonotype. Clonotypes were aligned to IMGT TRBV, TRBD and TRBJ reference segments using MiTCR v1.1. The analysis was restricted to V-J combinations with a frequency above 0.0001, which together covered 99% to 99.2% of the repertoires. The TCS score was defined as F50 (clonal expansion) divided by E x V (chaos), with BLOSUM62-based TCRdist calculated between CDR3 peptides within each V-J. Welch's t-statistics and random forest reduced around 520 V-J features to 10 to 15, which were used in a naive Bayes classifier (R e1071). The public reads were quality trimmed at Q25 with fastp and then assembled into clones with MiXCR by TCRdb, keeping productive beta chains. Every CDR3 protein is listed once, alongside the most common genes and DNA of its rows. What appears here as the V and J calls and clone size reflects TCRdb's work, not the paper's. The sample has approximately 600,000 distinct CDR3 sequences on record, around 21% of them singletons. The top ten hold around a third of the sample.

This clonotype was found many times. Its antigen is currently not known. Base quality data are lacking; no much larger clone is found one base away. V ends up 5 bases short and J 5 bases short, with an unmatched junction base count of 8. Sequences SGHTA (CDR1) and FQGNSA (CDR2) are obtained from the germline V gene. The CDR3, from cysteine to phenylalanine, totals 14 residues. Only the CDR3 portion is preserved as DNA: 42 bases, with reading frame beginning at the first base. In the ophthalmopathy patients, disease was moderately to severely active, with a Clinical Activity Score of 3 or more, a NOSPECS grade of 4 or more, and a duration of less than 3 months. Any patient with an uncontrolled infection, another autoimmune disease, pregnancy or lactation was excluded. Diagnoses were based on clinical symptoms, serum thyroxine and TRAb, thyroid ultrasound and orbital computed tomography. PBMCs were isolated from about 9.2 ml of fresh peripheral blood by Ficoll-Paque density gradient centrifugation. Total RNA was extracted using Trizol reagent, and RNA quality was assessed on an Agilent 2100 Bioanalyzer.

Broad study findings and their caveats: Most expanded thyroid clonotypes (frequency above 0.001) were also detected in blood, suggesting blood repertoires may reflect thyroid immune responses. Sample size was not statistically predetermined, and investigators were not blinded to group allocation. In validation, the model predicted progression to ophthalmopathy with roughly 70% sensitivity and approximately 78% specificity, a median of approximately 6.7 months before onset. A 13 V-J signature model separated ophthalmopathy from stable hyperthyroidism, with approximately 87% sensitivity and 81.08% specificity in cross-validation and 80%/75% in testing.

The sequenced material came from blood. This clonotype was obtained from a man aged 25-45 years with Graves' ophthalmopathy. The chain is made from TRBV7-2 and TRBJ1-1; TRBD1 matches 7 bases in the middle. CDR3 loop: CASSPFQGGTEAFF. DNA sequence: TGTGCCAGCAGCCCATTTCAGGGGGGAACTGAAGCTTTCTTT.